These 16 T cell receptor beta chains were all obtained from the same sample, sequenced in a study of blood T cell dynamics during melanoma immunotherapy. The sample's time point: week 3, after first cycle of checkpoint inhibitor. Produced via immunoSEQ multiplex PCR; TCRdb's table is partial and in-frame only. The table shows a few thousand clones, with about four fifths occurring only once. The sample in question was blood, obtained from a patient treated with checkpoint blockade. These receptors all stem from a human donor with melanoma.

The chain joins TRBV9 to TRBJ2-5; 8 bases line up with TRBD1. This CDR3 region has 15 residues. Looked up from germline, CDR1 is SGDLS and CDR2 is YYNGEE. Losses at the gene ends were 4 bases for V and 1 base for J; bases not matched to a gene: 6. The chain's CDR3 is CASSFSGTGQETQYF. The DNA of the CDR3 is TGTGCCAGCAGCTTCTCCGGGACAGGCCAAGAGACCCAGTACTTC.

This chain connects TRBV29-1 to TRBJ1-5; TRBD1 might be the D (5 bases). The V end lost 6 bases, the J end lost 0 bases, and 6 bases lay between the germline ends. The CDR3 sequence is 12 residues long. In germline, CDR1 is SQVTM, CDR2 ANQGSEA. Written as DNA, the CDR3 is TGCAGCGTAGGACATAGCAATCAGCCCCAGCATTTT. This translates into CSVGHSNQPQHF.

The gene calls are TRBV19 and TRBJ2-1; 7 bases agree with TRBD2. The CDR3 runs to 14 residues. V shed 6 bases and J 7 bases; nucleotides not matched to a gene: 9. The germline V gene has CDR1 LNHDA and CDR2 SQIVND (reference sequence). The CDR3 DNA follows: TGTGCCAGTAGCCTCGGACTAGGTGGGAATGAGCAGTTCTTC. Its translation is CASSLGLGGNEQFF.

This clone was found once. The chain uses TRBV30 and TRBJ2-1; the match to TRBD2 covers 12 bases. CDR3 length: 15 residues. Germline CDR1 is GTSNPN and CDR2 is SVGIG (reference sequence). The V gene end was trimmed by 2 bases and the J gene end by 3 bases; junction bases not matched to a gene: 2. In nucleotides, the CDR3 is TGTGCCTGGAGTCGGGGACTAGCGGGCTACAATGAGCAGTTCTTC. This sequence encodes CAWSRGLAGYNEQFF. Full variable domain (missing parts from reference TRBV30 and TRBJ2-1): SQTIHQWPATLVQPVGSPLSLECTVEGTSNPNLYWYRQAAGRGLQLLFYSVGIGQISSEVPQNLSASRPQDRQFILSSKKLLLSDSGFYLCAWSRGLAGYNEQFFGPGTRLTVL.

The chain carries TRBV18 and TRBJ2-1; D call uncertain. CDR1 is KGHSH and CDR2 is LQKENI in the germline V gene. This CDR3 region has 16 residues. V was trimmed by 0 bases and J by 2 bases, leaving 11 bases between them. The CDR3, as DNA: TGTGCCAGCTCACCACCTCTCTCCGTTGCCTACAATGAGCAGTTCTTC. Protein product: CASSPPLSVAYNEQFF. Full variable domain (remainder filled in from reference TRBV18 and TRBJ2-1): NAGVMQNPRHLVRRRGQEARLRCSPMKGHSHVYWYRQLPEEGLKFMVYLQKENIIDESGMPKERFSAEFPKEGPSILRIQQVVRGDSAAYFCASSPPLSVAYNEQFFGPGTRLTVL.

This clone was picked up one time. The chain links TRBV11-2 to TRBJ1-4, with D hard to call. With 1 base removed from V and 0 bases from J, the gap between germline ends came to 9 bases. The germline gives CDR1 SGHAT, CDR2 FQNNGV. The CDR3 is 16 residues long. The DNA of the CDR3 is TGTGCCAGCAGCTTAGGGCAGCTTACAACTAATGAAAAACTGTTTTTT. This encodes CASSLGQLTTNEKLFF.

The rearrangement links TRBV6-5 to TRBJ1-3; no firm D call. Per germline, CDR1 MNHEY and CDR2 SVGAGI. Deletions cut 0 bases from V and 0 bases from J, with 3 bases between. The CDR3 contains 14 residues. The CDR3 here is CASSYSGSGNTIYF. The DNA of the CDR3 is TGTGCCAGCAGTTACTCAGGCTCTGGAAACACCATATATTTT.

V usage is TRBV6-5 and J usage is TRBJ2-7, with D perhaps matching TRBD1 (6 bases). Looked up from germline, CDR1 is MNHEY and CDR2 is SVGAGI. V lost 7 bases and J lost 7, with 14 bases in between. This CDR3 is 12 amino acids long. CDR3 protein: CASTGSGAEQYF. The CDR3 DNA reads TGTGCCAGCACAGGGTCAGGGGCTGAGCAGTACTTC.

The J gene is TRBJ1-2, the V gene TRBV10-3; D may be TRBD1 (6 bases). Looked up from germline, CDR1 is ENHRY and CDR2 is SYGVKD. The CDR3 consists of 13 residues. V was trimmed by 5 bases and J by 8 bases, leaving 15 bases between them. CDR3 region: CAISQEDSSGYTF. For the CDR3, the DNA is TGTGCCATCAGTCAGGAGGACAGTAGCGGCTACACCTTC.

This sequence joins TRBV7-1 and TRBJ2-7; 9 bases match TRBD2. TRBV7-1 is known as an ORF, though its function is uncertain. With V trimmed by 4 bases and J by 2 bases, 6 bases remained unmatched. This CDR3 has 15 amino acids. The CDR3 sequence: CASSLGGGDTYEQYF. DNA for the CDR3: TGTGCCAGCAGCTTAGGCGGGGGGGATACCTACGAGCAGTACTTC.

The chain has TRBV2 and TRBJ1-5; no clear D gene. The CDR3 is 12 amino acids. The V and J ends lost 6 bases and 4 bases respectively, with 7 bases between them. The germline CDR1 and CDR2 sequences are SNHLY and FYNNEI. The CDR3 loop reads CASSFRNQPQHF. The DNA of the CDR3 is TGTGCCAGCAGCTTTCGTAATCAGCCCCAGCATTTT.

The V and J genes are TRBV27 and TRBJ2-2, with 10 bases lining up with TRBD1. With 4 bases clipped from V and 8 bases from J, the junction kept 7 bases outside the gene matches. CDR1 is MNHEY and CDR2 is SMNVEV in the germline V gene (reference sequence). This CDR3 has 15 amino acids. CDR3 DNA sequence: TGTGCCAGCAGTTCACCGGGACAGGGGCGTGGGGAGCTGTTTTTT. It translates to CASSSPGQGRGELFF.

This clone came up once. The V call is TRBV7-9, the J call TRBJ2-3; a possible D gene is TRBD2 (5 bases). CDR1 and CDR2 from the germline V gene are SEHNR and FQNEAQ (reference sequence). Trimming removed 5 bases from V and 5 bases from J, with 5 bases in between. This CDR3 contains 11 residues. CDR3 residues: CASSRGDTQYF. CDR3 DNA sequence: TGTGCCAGCAGCCGGGGAGATACGCAGTATTTT.

This chain's CDR3 is CASGSDSLTRHQPQHF. The CDR3 DNA reads as TGTGCTAGTGGCTCGGACAGTCTAACTCGGCATCAGCCCCAGCATTTT. V and J are TRBV12-5 and TRBJ1-5; a weak D match, TRBD1 (6 bases). Trimming removed 6 bases at V and 5 bases at J, with 20 bases between. CDR1 LGHNT and CDR2 FRNRAP come from the germline V gene. CDR3 size: 16 residues. The full variable domain, in which reference TRBV12-5 and TRBJ1-5 provide the parts outside the CDR3, is DARVTQTPRHKVTEMGQEVTMRCQPILGHNTVFWYRQTMMQGLELLAYFRNRAPLDDSGMPKDRFSAEMPDATLATLKIQPSEPRDSAVYFCASGSDSLTRHQPQHFGDGTRLSIL.

The J gene is TRBJ1-3, the V gene TRBV4-2; no firm D call. Trimming stripped 0 bases from V and 0 bases from J, with 9 bases between. The germline V gene has CDR1 LGHNA and CDR2 YNFKEQ. The CDR3 has 16 residues. This chain's CDR3 is CASSQERANSGNTIYF. In nucleotides, the CDR3 is TGTGCCAGCAGCCAAGAGAGGGCAAACTCTGGAAACACCATATATTTT.

The chain recombines TRBV6-5 with TRBJ2-7; TRBD1 is a possible D gene (6 bases). V dropped 2 bases and J dropped 2 bases, with 13 bases sitting between them. The CDR3 totals 15 residues. CDR1 MNHEY and CDR2 SVGAGI come from the germline V gene. The CDR3 loop is CASSYAGTSTYEQYF. The CDR3 DNA reads as TGTGCCAGCAGTTACGCCGGGACATCGACCTACGAGCAGTACTTC.